The 8 T cell receptor beta chains below were found in one sample sequenced in a study of blood T cell repertoires in COVID-19. Measured with immunoSEQ multiplex PCR; TCRdb has only the in-frame clones, and not every one. The table shows 140,000 to 150,000 clones, with 75% to 90% occurring only once. The source material was peripheral blood. These receptors came from a man older than 75 with acute or convalescent COVID-19.

V is TRBV5-1 and J is TRBJ2-3, with 9 bases that match TRBD2. The CDR3 totals 15 residues. Trimming took 6 bases from V and 4 from J; bases not matched to a gene: 9. Germline lookup yields CDR1 SGHRS and CDR2 YFSETQ. CDR3 protein: CASNPVTSGSDTQYF. The CDR3 nucleotides read TGCGCCAGCAACCCTGTGACTAGCGGATCAGATACGCAGTATTTT.

This sequence joins TRBV7-2 and TRBJ1-1, with TRBD1 as a possible D gene (5 bases). V dropped 5 bases and J dropped 1 base, with 14 bases sitting between them. The CDR3 runs to 15 residues. The germline CDR1 and CDR2 sequences are SGHTA and FQGNSA. The CDR3 sequence: CASSQRMGGNTEAFF. CDR3 in DNA: TGTGCCAGCAGCCAACGGATGGGGGGGAACACTGAAGCTTTCTTT.

This chain links TRBV7-9 with TRBJ2-3, with TRBD2 matching over 7 bases. Germline values: CDR1 SEHNR, CDR2 FQNEAQ (reference sequence). The CDR3 loop spans 14 amino acids. The V and J ends lost 5 bases and 5 bases, in that order; junction bases with no gene match: 7. CDR3 amino acids: CASSPRLAGDTQYF. As DNA, the CDR3 is TGTGCCAGCAGCCCAAGACTAGCAGGAGATACGCAGTATTTT.

The chain combines TRBV2 with TRBJ2-1, with TRBD2 matching 11 bases. Germline CDR1 SNHLY, CDR2 FYNNEI. J gave up 15 bases and V 6 bases, and 7 bases lay outside the gene matches. CDR3 size: 12 residues. The CDR3 here is CASSYSGRALFF. In DNA form, the CDR3 reads TGTGCCAGCAGCTATAGCGGGAGGGCCCTGTTCTTC.

The rearrangement links TRBV2 to TRBJ2-6; 7 bases agree with TRBD1. Per the germline V gene, CDR1 is SNHLY and CDR2 is FYNNEI. V shed 6 bases, J shed 4 bases, and the junction held 6 bases outside the gene matches. The length of the CDR3 is 15 residues. The CDR3 region has the DNA TGTGCCAGCAGGACAGACAGGGTCGGGGCCAACGTCCTGACTTTC. Its protein is CASRTDRVGANVLTF. The variable domain in full, completed from reference TRBV2 and TRBJ2-6, reads EPEVTQTPSHQVTQMGQEVILRCVPISNHLYFYWYRQILGQKVEFLVSFYNNEISEKSEIFDDQFSVERPDGSNFTLKIRSTKLEDSAMYFCASRTDRVGANVLTFGAGSRLTVL.

This sequence joins TRBV5-1 and TRBJ2-1, with 11 bases that match TRBD2. This CDR3 comprises 15 residues. With V trimmed by 2 bases and J by 6 bases, 4 bases remained unmatched. From germline, CDR1 is SGHRS and CDR2 YFSETQ. CDR3 sequence reads: CASSLTSGGGNEQFF. Written as DNA, the CDR3 is TGCGCCAGCAGCTTAACTAGCGGGGGTGGCAATGAGCAGTTCTTC.

V usage is TRBV7-2 and J usage is TRBJ1-2, with D possibly being TRBD1 (6 bases). V lost 0 bases and J 8 bases, leaving 19 bases between the germline ends. Germline CDR1 SGHTA, CDR2 FQGNSA. The CDR3 is 16 residues long. The chain's CDR3 is CASSLASNRQGYGYTF. The CDR3 region has the DNA TGTGCCAGCAGCTTAGCCTCGAATAGGCAGGGGTACGGCTACACCTTC.

This clone was counted a single time. V gene TRBV6-5 combines with J gene TRBJ1-2; D is undetermined. The CDR3 is 12 residues long. Trimming took off 6 bases at V and 10 bases at J, with 15 bases between the two ends. Germline loops: CDR1 MNHEY, CDR2 SVGAGI. CDR3 nucleotides: TGTGCCAGCAGCCTCAGAGAGGGTGTCTACACCTTC. It is translated as CASSLREGVYTF.